These 2 T cell receptor beta chains were all obtained from the same sample, sequenced in a study of blood T cell repertoires in COVID-19. Produced via immunoSEQ multiplex PCR; TCRdb's table is partial and in-frame only. The profile shows 20,000 to 25,000 clones, around three quarters of them singletons. The specimen was peripheral blood. Every receptor here comes from a man aged 60 to 69 with active COVID-19.

The chain links TRBV4-2 to TRBJ1-1, with D possibly being TRBD1 (5 bases). The germline V gene has CDR1 LGHNA and CDR2 YNFKEQ. Trimming left V 1 base short and J 1 base short, with 22 bases between. The CDR3 covers 19 residues. The CDR3: CASSQAEWSGKGENTEAFF. DNA for the CDR3: TGTGCCAGCAGCCAAGCCGAGTGGAGCGGGAAAGGGGAGAACACTGAAGCTTTCTTT.

This chain links TRBV6-1 with TRBJ1-1, with no clear D. The germline CDR1 and CDR2 sequences are MNHNS and SASEGT. The V gene lost 3 bases and the J gene lost 2 bases, with 7 bases spanning the gap. CDR3 length: 13 residues. CDR3 nucleotide sequence: TGTGCCAGCAGTGAGTCCGTAAACACTGAAGCTTTCTTT. This translates into CASSESVNTEAFF.